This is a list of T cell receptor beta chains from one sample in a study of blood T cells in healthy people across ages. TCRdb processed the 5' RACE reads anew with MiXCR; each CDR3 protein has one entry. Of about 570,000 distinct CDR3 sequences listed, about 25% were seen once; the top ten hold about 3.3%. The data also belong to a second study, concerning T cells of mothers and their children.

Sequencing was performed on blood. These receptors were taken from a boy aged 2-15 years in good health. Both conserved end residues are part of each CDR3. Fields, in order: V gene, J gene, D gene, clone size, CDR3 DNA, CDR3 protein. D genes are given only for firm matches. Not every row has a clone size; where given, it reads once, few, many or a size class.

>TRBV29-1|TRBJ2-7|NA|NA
TGCAGCGTTGTCACAGGGACCGACTCCTACGAGCAGTACTTC
CSVVTGTDSYEQYF
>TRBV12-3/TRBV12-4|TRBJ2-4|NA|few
TGTGCCAGCAGTTTCAACAATCTCGGAAACATTCAGTACTTC
CASSFNNLGNIQYF
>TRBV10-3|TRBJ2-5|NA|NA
TGTGCCATCAGTACCCCGTGGGGGGACAAGTCGTCGGAGACCCAGTACTTC
CAISTPWGDKSSETQYF
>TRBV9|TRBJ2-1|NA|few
TGTGCCAGCAGCGTAGCTACCCAGGTTGGGGGTGAGCAGTTCTTC
CASSVATQVGGEQFF
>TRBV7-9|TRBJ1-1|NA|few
TGTGCCAGCAGCCCCTCCCGGACTACCGTAGAAACTGAAGCTTTCTTT
CASSPSRTTVETEAFF
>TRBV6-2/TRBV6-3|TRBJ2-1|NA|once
TGTGCCAGCAGTTACCCCCGGGGATCCTACAATGAGCAGTTCTTC
CASSYPRGSYNEQFF
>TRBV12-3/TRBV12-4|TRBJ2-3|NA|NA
TGTGCCAGCACCCCCCTGGGGGATACGCAGTATTTT
CASTPLGDTQYF
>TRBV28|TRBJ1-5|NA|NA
TGTGCCAGCAGCACGGGACAAGGCTATCAGCCCCAGCATTTT
CASSTGQGYQPQHF
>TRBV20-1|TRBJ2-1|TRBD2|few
TGCAGTGCTAGGGGGACTAGCGGGACCTACAATGAGCAGTTCTTC
CSARGTSGTYNEQFF
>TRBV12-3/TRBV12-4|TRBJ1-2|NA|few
TGTGCCAGCAGTTTAGCGACAGGAGATGGCTACACCTTC
CASSLATGDGYTF
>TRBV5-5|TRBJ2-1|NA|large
TGTGCCAGCAGCTTGGTCCCAGGAGATAACAATGAGCAGTTCTTC
CASSLVPGDNNEQFF
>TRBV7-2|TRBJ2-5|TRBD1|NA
TGTGCCAGCAGCTTAGCGATCGGGACAGGGGGGACCCAGTACTTC
CASSLAIGTGGTQYF
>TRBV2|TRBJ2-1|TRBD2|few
TGTGCCAGCAGTTCGTCGGCGGGGACTAGCGGACTCAATGAGCAGTTCTTC
CASSSSAGTSGLNEQFF
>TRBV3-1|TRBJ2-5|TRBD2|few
TGTGCCAGCAGCCACGCTGGGACTAGCCGTGAGACCCAGTACTTC
CASSHAGTSRETQYF
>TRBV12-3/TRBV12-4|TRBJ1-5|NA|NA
TGTGCCAGCAAGGGAAGTGGCAATCAGCCCCAGCATTTT
CASKGSGNQPQHF
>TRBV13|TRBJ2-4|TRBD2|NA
TGTGCCAGCAGCTTCTCCCCTAGCGGGGGGCCCGGGAGCATTCAGTACTTC
CASSFSPSGGPGSIQYF
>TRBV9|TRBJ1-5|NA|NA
TGTGCCAGCAGCGTGGGGAATAGCAATCAGCCCCAGCATTTT
CASSVGNSNQPQHF
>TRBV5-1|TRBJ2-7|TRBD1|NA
TGCGCCAGCAGCCCCGGACAGGCGCGGCTAGAGCAGTACTTC
CASSPGQARLEQYF
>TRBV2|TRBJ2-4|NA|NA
TGTGCCAGCCAAGCTAGCGCTCTAGCCAAAAACATTCAGTACTTC
CASQASALAKNIQYF
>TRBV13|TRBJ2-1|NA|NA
TGTGCCAGCAGCTTCCTTGGCTTAGGGGGGGCCACTAGTTACAATGAGCAGTTCTTC
CASSFLGLGGATSYNEQFF
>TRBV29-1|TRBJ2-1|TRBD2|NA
TGCAGCGTTGCTAGCGGGGGGTCCACTGAGCAGTTCTTC
CSVASGGSTEQFF
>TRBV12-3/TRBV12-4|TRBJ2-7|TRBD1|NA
TGTGCCAGCGGCTTGGGGACAGGGTTCGACGAGCAGTACTTC
CASGLGTGFDEQYF
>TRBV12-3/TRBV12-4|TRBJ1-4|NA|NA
TGTGCCAGCAGTTCACAGGCAACTAATGAAAAACTGTTTTTT
CASSSQATNEKLFF
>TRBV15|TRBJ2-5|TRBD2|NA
TGTGCCACCAGCATCCAGCGGGGGGGCCAAGAGACCCAGTACTTC
CATSIQRGGQETQYF
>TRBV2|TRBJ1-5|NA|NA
TGTGCCAGCATGGAGAGGACAAATCAGCCCCAGCATTTT
CASMERTNQPQHF
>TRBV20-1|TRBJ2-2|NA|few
TGCAGTGCTAGGGGACAAAGGGACACCGGGGAGCTGTTTTTT
CSARGQRDTGELFF
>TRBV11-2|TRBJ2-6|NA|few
TGTGCCAGCAGCTTAGGGTCACTGCTATCTGGGGCCAACGTCCTGACTTTC
CASSLGSLLSGANVLTF
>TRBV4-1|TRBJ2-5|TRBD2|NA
TGCGCCAGCAGCCAAGATAGAACTAGCGGGGGCACGGAGACCCAGTACTTC
CASSQDRTSGGTETQYF
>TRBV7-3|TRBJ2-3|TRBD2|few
TGTGCCAGCAGCAGTAGCGGGGGGGTCGGAGATACGCAGTATTTT
CASSSSGGVGDTQYF
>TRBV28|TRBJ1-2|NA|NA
TGTGCCAGCCGCCGGGACACCGATTACTATGGCTACACCTTC
CASRRDTDYYGYTF
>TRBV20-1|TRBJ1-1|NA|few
TGCAGTACTAGAAGCGGACAGATGAACACTGAAGCTTTCTTT
CSTRSGQMNTEAFF
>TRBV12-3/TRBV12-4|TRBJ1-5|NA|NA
TGTGCCAGCACCCTGGATTTGGAAGACAATCAGCCCCAGCATTTT
CASTLDLEDNQPQHF
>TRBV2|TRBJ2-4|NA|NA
TGTGCCAGCAATAGCATATCCGCCAAAAACATTCAGTACTTC
CASNSISAKNIQYF
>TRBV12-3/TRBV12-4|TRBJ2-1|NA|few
TGTGCCAGCAGTTTGATCAGGCGTCTCTCCTACAATGAGCAGTTCTTC
CASSLIRRLSYNEQFF
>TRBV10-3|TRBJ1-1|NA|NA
TGTGCCATCAGTGGGGGGCTACAGGGAATGAACACTGAAGCTTTCTTT
CAISGGLQGMNTEAFF
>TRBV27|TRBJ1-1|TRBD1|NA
TGTGCCAGCAGACGGACAGGAAAGAACACTGAAGCTTTCTTT
CASRRTGKNTEAFF
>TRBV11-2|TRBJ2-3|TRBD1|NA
TGTGCCAGCAGCTTACGGGGGGGACAGGGGAGAGATACGCAGTATTTT
CASSLRGGQGRDTQYF
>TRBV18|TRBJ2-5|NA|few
TGTGCCAGCTCGGACGACAGGCACCAAGAGACCCAGTACTTC
CASSDDRHQETQYF
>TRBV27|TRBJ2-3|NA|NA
TGTGCCAGCAGTTTAGTTCCGTGGGCAGGCGGAACAGATACGCAGTATTTT
CASSLVPWAGGTDTQYF
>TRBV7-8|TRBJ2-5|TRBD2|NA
TGTGCCAGCAGAATAGCGGGCTTTAGCCAAGAGACCCAGTACTTC
CASRIAGFSQETQYF
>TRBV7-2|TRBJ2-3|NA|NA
TGTGCCAGTACCTGGGGGGGCACAGATACGCAGTATTTT
CASTWGGTDTQYF
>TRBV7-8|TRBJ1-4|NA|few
TGTGCCAGCAGCTCTTACAGGGCAACTAATGAAAAACTGTTTTTT
CASSSYRATNEKLFF
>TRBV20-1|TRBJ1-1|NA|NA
TGCAGTGCTAGAGTCTGGAGAATGGGGTTGAACACTGAAGCTTTCTTT
CSARVWRMGLNTEAFF
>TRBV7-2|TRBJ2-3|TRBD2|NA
TGTGCTAGCAGCCCTCCGACGGGGGGGCTCACAGATACGCAGTATTTT
CASSPPTGGLTDTQYF
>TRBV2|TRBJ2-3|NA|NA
TGTGCCAGCAGTGAAGAGAGTGCAGATACGCAGTATTTT
CASSEESADTQYF
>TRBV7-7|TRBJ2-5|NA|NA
TGTGCTAGCAGCTTAGTCCCCAGGGAGACCCAGTACTTC
CASSLVPRETQYF
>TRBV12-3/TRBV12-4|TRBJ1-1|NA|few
TGTGCCAGCAGTTCAGGGGACTCGAACACTGAAGCTTTCTTT
CASSSGDSNTEAFF
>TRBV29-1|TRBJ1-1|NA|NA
TGCAGCGCTCACCTGGGGAACACTGAAGCTTTCTTT
CSAHLGNTEAFF
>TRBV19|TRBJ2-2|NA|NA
TGTGCCAGTAGTATACTCAGAAACACCGGGGAGCTGTTTTTT
CASSILRNTGELFF
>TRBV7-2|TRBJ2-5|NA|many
TGTGCCAGCAGTTTTAACTACCAAGAGACCCAGTACTTC
CASSFNYQETQYF
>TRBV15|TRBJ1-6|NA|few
TGTGCCACCAGCAGAGTGCGGACGGGGAATTCACCCCTCCACTTT
CATSRVRTGNSPLHF
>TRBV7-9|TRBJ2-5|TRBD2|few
TGTGCCAGCAGCTTACGAGCGGGAGGGGACAATGAGCGGTTCTTC
CASSLRAGGDNERFF
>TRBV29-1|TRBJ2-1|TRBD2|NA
TGCAGCGTAGCTCTAACTAGCGGGACGCGCGGTGAGCAGTTCTTC
CSVALTSGTRGEQFF
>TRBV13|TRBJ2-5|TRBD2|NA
TGTGCCAGCAGCTTAGCGGCTAGCGGGGTGCTCCAAGAGACCCAGTACTTC
CASSLAASGVLQETQYF
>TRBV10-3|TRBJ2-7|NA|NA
TGTGCCATCAGTGACAGGGCAGGCCCACGCTCCTACGAGCAGTACTTC
CAISDRAGPRSYEQYF
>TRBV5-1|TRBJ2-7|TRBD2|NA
TGCGCCAGCGGCTCCCGCCCTGAAGTTAGCGGGGGCTACGAGCAGTACTTC
CASGSRPEVSGGYEQYF
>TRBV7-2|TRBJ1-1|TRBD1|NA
TGTGCTGTGAGGACAGGGAACACTGAAGCTTTCTTT
CAVRTGNTEAFF
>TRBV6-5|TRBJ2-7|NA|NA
TGTGCCAGCAGTTACGGAGAGGGGGTCCCCTACGAGCAGTACTTC
CASSYGEGVPYEQYF